This T cell receptor beta chain was profiled in a study of T cell repertoires and leukemia-associated antigens. At the level of the study: Approximately 15 million effective reads came from all samples combined.

The CD3+ T cells first had an overnight rest without serum. The CDR3 totals 14 residues. V lost 4 bases and J lost 2, with 11 bases in between. Germline lookup yields CDR1 SNHLY and CDR2 FYNNEI. One entry per CDR3 protein results from TCRdb running MiXCR on the 5' RACE reads. The data contain roughly 13,000 distinct CDR3 sequences, 30% to 45% of them seen just once; the ten biggest clones take up 7.5% to 10%. General study results and limits: The four groups had similar numbers of Vbeta, Jbeta genes and CDR3s.

By sample fraction, this clonotype is medium-sized. Its specificity is not known. This clonotype was sampled from a female donor in good health. Sequences were obtained from CD3+ T cells sorted from blood and cultured. This chain uses TRBV2 with TRBJ1-1; D unclear. The CDR3 nucleotides are TGTGCCAGCAGTGTGAAAGAGGGAAACACTGAAGCTTTCTTT. This gives the protein CASSVKEGNTEAFF.